Here is one TCR beta chain with its context. The data stem from a study of shared clonotypes between healthy human individuals. This CDR3 has 15 amino acids. The J segment lost 7 bases and the V segment lost 4 bases, leaving 6 bases of the junction unmatched. CDR1 is SGHTA, CDR2 FQGNSA, per germline. Libraries were prepared by immunoSEQ multiplex PCR; TCRdb keeps only in-frame clonotypes and omits some of them. This table has just over 2,000,000 clones, approximately 95% appearing once. The TCR comes from a man younger than 30 in good health. The chain carries TRBV7-2 and TRBJ1-6; 8 bases map to TRBD1. What was sequenced was naive CD4+ T cells sorted from blood. Regarding subset: CD45RA+ positively selected. CDR3: CASSSRTGLNSPLHF. The CDR3 region has the DNA TGTGCCAGCAGCTCTCGGACAGGGCTCAATTCACCCCTCCACTTT.